Listed below are T cell receptor beta chains from one sample, sequenced in a study of cytomegalovirus exposure and HLA in healthy donors. Produced via immunoSEQ multiplex PCR; TCRdb's table is partial and in-frame only. The sample lists about 100,000 clones; about 76% were seen once. The sequenced sample was PBMCs. The receptor set was obtained from a man aged 35-49 years in good health and CMV-seropositive. Each CDR3 is given with its conserved first and last residue.

V gene	J gene	CDR3 length	CDR3 protein
TRBV5-1	TRBJ2-5	17	CASSPSPGQGFGKTQYF
TRBV5-1	TRBJ1-3	15	CASSFGQGAIGTIYF
TRBV7-9	TRBJ2-1	15	CASSLGDRGREEQFF
TRBV9	TRBJ2-7	13	CASSPRLAGEQYF
TRBV10-1	TRBJ2-1	16	CASSPASGSDYNEQFF
TRBV7-2	TRBJ2-7	15	CASTQVRGVSYEQYF
TRBV19	TRBJ2-2	17	CASSIDRGGALTGELFF
TRBV5-1	TRBJ2-7	16	CASSPDPQGFSYEQYF
TRBV5-1	TRBJ2-1	16	CASSLELSGSYNEQFF
TRBV2	TRBJ2-1	15	CASSEGSLAVNEQFF
TRBV4-1	TRBJ2-6	19	CASSQVPTSGGIGANVLTF
TRBV5-4	TRBJ1-4	14	CASSLERANEKLFF
TRBV7-6	TRBJ2-2	17	CASGPVGLRGDGGELFF
TRBV28	TRBJ2-2	13	CASSRGGTGELFF
TRBV23-1	TRBJ1-1	15	CASSQWPGPNTEAFF
TRBV11-2	TRBJ2-3	15	CASSATVEGTDTQYF
TRBV5-1	TRBJ2-7	14	CASSDTSGSYEQYF
TRBV19	TRBJ2-1	15	CASSTPPASGRAQFF
TRBV5-1	TRBJ2-2	14	CASSRGPSPGELFF
TRBV7-2	TRBJ2-7	14	CASSFGTSPYEQYF
TRBV18	TRBJ1-1	14	CASSPTGGNTEAFF
TRBV10-3	TRBJ1-6	14	CAISGGDRAIYLHF
TRBV6-5	TRBJ2-3	14	CASSYGQSTDTQYF
TRBV13	TRBJ2-2	18	CASTLAEGLAGDTGELFF
TRBV7-2	TRBJ2-2	15	CASRYPGQGAGELFF
TRBV19	TRBJ1-6	14	CASSTGRDNSPLHF
TRBV7-2	TRBJ2-2	14	CASSFRQGGGELFF
TRBV2	TRBJ1-1	13	CASSGSGNTEAFF
TRBV7-8	TRBJ2-1	15	CASSLDVAGFNEQFF
TRBV4-1	TRBJ1-2	13	CASSQELYYGYTF
TRBV7-9	TRBJ2-7	14	CASSPEEVSYEQYF
TRBV9	TRBJ2-7	13	CASSRGGELEQYF
TRBV18	TRBJ2-7	15	CASSPNSGTSYEQYF
TRBV5-4	TRBJ2-3	13	CASSLGSDRGQYF
TRBV7-2	TRBJ2-1	15	CASTNSGSSYNEQFF
TRBV9	TRBJ1-5	14	CASSVGTGGQPQHF
TRBV13	TRBJ2-1	14	CASSFGSSYNEQFF
TRBV7-9	TRBJ2-2	13	CASRDWDTGELFF
TRBV6-1	TRBJ2-1	16	CASSEKEGVGNNEQFF
TRBV7-9	TRBJ1-5	12	CSSSDNVGIQHF
TRBV11-2	TRBJ1-1	13	CASSLEGGAEAFF
TRBV4-1	TRBJ2-7	14	CASSPQGAPYEQYF
TRBV28	TRBJ1-1	14	CASSFQVRNTEAFF
TRBV13	TRBJ2-7	15	CASSSPGGISSEQYF
TRBV7-9	TRBJ1-5	16	CASSGVGDFSNQPQHF
TRBV6-1	TRBJ2-7	14	CASSQTSGGYEQYF
TRBV6-5	TRBJ2-5	13	CASSYSLGETQYF
TRBV7-2	TRBJ2-3	14	CASSLLVGVDTQYF
TRBV10-3	TRBJ1-5	13	CAITDSTGQPQHF
TRBV7-3	TRBJ2-2	15	CASSLSSGGPGELFF